One T cell receptor (beta chain) is described in this entry. Recruitment covered 20 to 25 US areas and drew participants whose ages spanned roughly 18 to 89 years. The data originate from a study of blood T cell repertoires in COVID-19. The table came from immunoSEQ multiplex PCR; TCRdb's copy has only in-frame clones and leaves some out. The sample shows 130,000 or so clones, about 80% of them seen only once. The CDR3 length is 13 residues. CDR1 and CDR2 (germline): MRHNA, SNTAGT. The V gene lost 6 bases and the J gene lost 2 bases, with 10 bases spanning the gap. V is TRBV6-4 and J is TRBJ1-1; no clear D gene. Sequenced: PBMCs or T cells enriched from blood (not recorded which). The clonotype was recovered from a man aged 45 to 65 who had recovered from COVID-19. Here the CDR3 reads CASRAHGNTEAFF. The CDR3 DNA is TGTGCCAGCAGAGCCCATGGTAACACTGAAGCTTTCTTT.